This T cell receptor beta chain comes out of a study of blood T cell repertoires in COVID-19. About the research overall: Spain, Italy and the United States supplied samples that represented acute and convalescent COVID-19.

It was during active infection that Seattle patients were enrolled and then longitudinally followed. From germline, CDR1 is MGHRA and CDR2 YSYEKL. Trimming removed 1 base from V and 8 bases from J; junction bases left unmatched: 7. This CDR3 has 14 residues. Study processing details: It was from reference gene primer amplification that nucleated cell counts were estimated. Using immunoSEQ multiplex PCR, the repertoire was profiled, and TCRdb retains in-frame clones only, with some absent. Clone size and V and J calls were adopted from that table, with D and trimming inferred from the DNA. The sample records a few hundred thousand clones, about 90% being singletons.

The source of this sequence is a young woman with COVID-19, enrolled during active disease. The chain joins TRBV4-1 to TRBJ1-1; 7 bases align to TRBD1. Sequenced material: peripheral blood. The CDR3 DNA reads TGCGCCAGCAGCCAAGTGGTTTGGGGACAGGAAGCTTTCTTT. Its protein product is CASSQVVWGQEAFF.